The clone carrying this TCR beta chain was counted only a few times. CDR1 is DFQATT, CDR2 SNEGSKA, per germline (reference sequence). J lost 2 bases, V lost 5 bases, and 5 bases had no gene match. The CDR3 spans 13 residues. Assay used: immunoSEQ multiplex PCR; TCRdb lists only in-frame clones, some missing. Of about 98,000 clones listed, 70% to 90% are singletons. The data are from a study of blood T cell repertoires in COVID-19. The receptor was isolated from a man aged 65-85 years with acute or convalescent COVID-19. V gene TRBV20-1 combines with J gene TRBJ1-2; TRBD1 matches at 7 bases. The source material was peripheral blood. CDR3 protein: CSAGGRGNYGYTF. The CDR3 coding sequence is TGCAGTGCTGGTGGCAGGGGGAACTATGGCTACACCTTC.